Reported below is one T cell receptor (beta chain). The antigen it binds to is not known. Qualities for individual bases were not recorded, and no much larger clone is one base off. This sample was included in a study of blood T cell repertoires in COVID-19 (dated by TCRdb to the early 2020s). At the level of the whole study: Samples from collaborators originated in the United States, Italy and Spain and spanned both the acute and convalescent phases of COVID-19. The prospective study material was composed of cDNA or gDNA derived from T cells, B-cell-depleted T cells, or PBMCs. The repertoires were released in a freely available public database meant as a resource for research on the immune response to SARS-CoV-2. The dataset comprised deeply sampled blood TCRbeta repertoires from subjects exposed to, actively infected with, or recovered from COVID-19. A de-identified subject ID, COVID-19 status, age in years and sex were almost always included in the sample metadata. Where available, HLA class I and class II types were obtained from metadata supplied by the sample provider rather than from assay-based typing. The samples were drawn from two sources: the first 160 participants of the ongoing ImmuneRACE study, and 1,000 to 1,500 subjects contributed by 6 global collaborators.

Here V drops 6 bases and J drops 5 bases, and the junction holds 10 bases not matched to any gene. Counted from cysteine to phenylalanine, this CDR3 has 17 amino acids. This entry keeps only the CDR3 DNA: 51 bases, framed from base 1. From the germline V gene, CDR1 is MRHNA and CDR2 is SNTAGT. Summary of the overall study and its limitations: How much clinical and demographic metadata was included differed by source and by participant, and the metadata was provided uncurated.

TCRbeta CDR3 regions were amplified from genomic DNA using the immunoSEQ Assay, a bias-controlled multiplex PCR. Per the source publication's procedure: Within the assay, amplification of reference gene primers was used to estimate how many nucleated cells each sample contained. To quantify the absolute abundance of each unique TCRbeta CDR3 rearrangement, sequence reads were collapsed and filtered. For each sample, productive Simpson clonality was calculated as the square root of Simpson's diversity index over productive rearrangements. TCRdb took over this immuneACCESS table, retaining in-frame rearrangements with V and J assigned. Such tables are incomplete; in checked studies, under half of the missing clones stem from an unresolved V gene, and the remainder is unexplained. The D gene and trimming were derived from the DNA, and the V and J assignments and clone size from that table. This sample is represented by tens of thousands of clones; about 90% of them were singletons. Clones ranked in the top ten supply more than 15% of the sample.

The collaborating institutions used their own protocols to collect whole blood in K2EDTA tubes. For TCRbeta analysis, collaborators shipped samples as frozen whole blood, isolated PBMCs, or DNA extracted from either of those sample types. Sequencing used peripheral blood. The chain uses TRBV6-4 and TRBJ2-3; 14 nucleotides in the junction match TRBD2. This clonotype was obtained from a man older than 75 in a cohort sampled during active COVID-19. The CDR3 protein is CASRIGGLAGVGDTQYF. The sequenced DNA: TGTGCCAGCAGGATAGGGGGACTAGCGGGGGTAGGAGATACGCAGTATTTT.